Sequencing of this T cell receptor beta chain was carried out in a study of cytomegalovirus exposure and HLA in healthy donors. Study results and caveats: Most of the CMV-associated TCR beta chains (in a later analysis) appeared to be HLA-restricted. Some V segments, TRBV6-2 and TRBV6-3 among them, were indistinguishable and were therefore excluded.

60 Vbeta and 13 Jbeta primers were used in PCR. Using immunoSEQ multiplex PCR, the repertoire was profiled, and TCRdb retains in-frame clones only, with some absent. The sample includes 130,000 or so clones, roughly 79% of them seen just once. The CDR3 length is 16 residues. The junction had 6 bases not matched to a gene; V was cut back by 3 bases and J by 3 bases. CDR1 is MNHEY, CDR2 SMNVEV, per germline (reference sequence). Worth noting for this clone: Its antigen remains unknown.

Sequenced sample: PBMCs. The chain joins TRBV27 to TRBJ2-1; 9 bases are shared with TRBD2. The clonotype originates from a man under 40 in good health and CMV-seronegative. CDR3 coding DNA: TGTGCCAGCAGTTTGTTACTAGCGGGCTACTACAATGAGCAGTTCTTC. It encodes CASSLLLAGYYNEQFF.